The 20 T cell receptor beta chains in this list originate from one sample, sequenced in a study of technical replicates of blood from several donors. Here immunoSEQ multiplex PCR was the method, and the copy in TCRdb shows in-frame clones only, minus some. The sample lists fewer than 80,000 clones, nearly 90% seen once, with around 4.9% in the top ten. Material for sequencing was PBMCs. Source of these receptors: a human donor in good health. Some clones in this sample may be carry-over from other donors' samples.

V is TRBV12-5 and J is TRBJ2-1, with 14 bases aligning to TRBD2. Germline CDR1 reads LGHNT; CDR2 reads FRNRAP. The CDR3 has 17 residues. J was trimmed by 6 bases and V by 0 bases; bases with no gene match: 4. CDR3 protein: CASGLVGLAGVGNEQFF. CDR3 DNA sequence: TGTGCTAGTGGTTTGGTGGGACTAGCGGGAGTGGGCAATGAGCAGTTCTTC.

The rearrangement uses TRBV5-1 and TRBJ1-2; 10 nucleotides match TRBD1. After removal of 4 bases from V and 2 bases from J, the junction contained 11 bases not matched to a gene. The CDR3 length is 17 residues. Germline V gives CDR1 SGHRS, CDR2 YFSETQ. The CDR3 nucleotides are TGCGCCAGCAGCGTGAGAATGACAGGGGGCGAGAACTATGGCTACACCTTC. Translation gives CASSVRMTGGENYGYTF.

V usage is TRBV27 and J usage is TRBJ1-1; perhaps TRBD1 as D (6 bases). Trimming left V 1 base short and J 1 base short, with 16 bases between. The CDR3 covers 17 residues. The germline V gene has CDR1 MNHEY and CDR2 SMNVEV (reference sequence). Here the CDR3 reads CASSLLGGTRGNTEAFF. The CDR3 region has the DNA TGTGCCAGCAGTTTATTGGGCGGAACCAGGGGGAACACTGAAGCTTTCTTT.

The CDR3 spells CASSQPIRGRTYEQYF. For the CDR3, the DNA is TGCGCCAGCAGCCAACCTATCCGCGGGAGGACTTACGAGCAGTACTTC. The chain employs TRBV4-1 and TRBJ2-7; 8 bases match TRBD2. The CDR3 runs 16 residues. The V gene's germline CDR1 is MGHRA and CDR2 YSYEKL. Trimming cost V 2 bases and J 4 bases; bases outside gene matches: 10.

The J gene is TRBJ2-7, the V gene TRBV4-3, with 10 bases matching TRBD2. The CDR3 has 15 amino acids. Germline V gene lookup returns CDR1 LGHNA and CDR2 YSLEER. V lost 1 base to trimming and J lost 7 bases; unmatched junction nucleotides: 7. CDR3 sequence reads: CASSQASGREREQYF. Written as DNA, the CDR3 is TGCGCCAGCAGCCAAGCGAGCGGGAGGGAGAGGGAGCAGTACTTC.

This chain joins TRBV7-2 and TRBJ2-1; a possible D gene is TRBD1 (6 bases). Germline V gene lookup returns CDR1 SGHTA and CDR2 FQGNSA. The CDR3 contains 14 residues. Trimming removed 6 bases at V and 5 bases at J, with 14 bases between. In nucleotides, the CDR3 is TGTGCCAGCAGACCACAGGGTACGCACAATGAGCAGTTCTTC. This translates into CASRPQGTHNEQFF.

This clone was counted a few times. The chain recombines TRBV7-2 with TRBJ1-1, with D possibly matching TRBD1 (5 bases). The CDR3 contains 13 residues. Germline V lookup: CDR1 SGHTA, CDR2 FQGNSA. The V gene lost 5 bases and the J gene lost 8 bases, with 15 bases spanning the gap. The CDR3 loop is CASSRGAGAEAFF. As DNA, the CDR3 is TGTGCCAGCAGCCGTGGGGCAGGAGCCGAAGCTTTCTTT.

The CDR3, as DNA: TGTGCCAGCAGTTTATGGGCGGGACAGAGGGGGTCACCCCTCCACTTT. Translation: CASSLWAGQRGSPLHF. The V call is TRBV27, the J call TRBJ1-6; 7 nucleotides agree with TRBD1. Germline V gene lookup returns CDR1 MNHEY and CDR2 SMNVEV (reference sequence). The length of the CDR3 is 16 residues. Trimming cost V 1 base and J 10 bases; bases outside gene matches: 10.

The chain couples TRBV7-3 to TRBJ2-1; the match to TRBD2 covers 8 bases. V shed 2 bases, J shed 10 bases, and the junction held 7 bases outside the gene matches. Germline V gene data show CDR1 as SGHTA and CDR2 as FQGTGA. CDR3 length: 14 amino acids. The CDR3 sequence is CASSLAGTSLEQFF. The CDR3, as DNA: TGTGCCAGCAGCTTAGCCGGGACTAGTCTCGAGCAGTTCTTC.

The gene calls are TRBV7-2 and TRBJ2-5; TRBD1 agrees at 9 bases. This CDR3 comprises 14 residues. J gave up 6 bases and V 5 bases, and 7 bases lay outside the gene matches. From germline, CDR1 is SGHTA and CDR2 FQGNSA. The CDR3: CASSTGTGKKTQYF. The CDR3 DNA follows: TGTGCCAGCAGCACCGGGACAGGGAAAAAGACCCAGTACTTC.

The gene calls are TRBV6-5 and TRBJ2-2, with D possibly matching TRBD2 (6 bases). Germline CDR1 and CDR2: MNHEY and SVGAGI. Trimming took off 2 bases at V and 4 bases at J, with 14 bases between the two ends. The CDR3 totals 16 residues. CDR3 amino acids: CASSYGVGRGTGELFF. The CDR3 DNA sequence: TGTGCCAGCAGTTACGGGGTGGGGCGGGGCACCGGGGAGCTGTTTTTT.

The CDR3 here is CASIVRDRGCEQYF. The CDR3 nucleotides read TGTGCCAGCATAGTCCGAGACAGGGGGTGTGAGCAGTACTTC. The chain couples TRBV6-4 to TRBJ2-7; 9 bases line up with TRBD1. Unmatched junction bases numbered 11, after V lost 7 bases and J lost 7 bases. Per germline, CDR1 MRHNA and CDR2 SNTAGT. The CDR3 loop spans 14 amino acids.

CDR3 sequence: CASTRNGDNEKLFF. The CDR3 region has the DNA TGCGCCAGCACCCGTAACGGGGATAATGAAAAACTGTTTTTT. The rearrangement joins TRBV5-1 to TRBJ1-4; D remains unclear. This CDR3 is built from 14 residues. V was cut by 6 bases and J by 4 bases, with 13 bases left in between. Germline V gene sequence: CDR1 SGHRS, CDR2 YFSETQ. Variable domain in full (rest from reference TRBV5-1 and TRBJ1-4): KAGVTQTPRYLIKTRGQQVTLSCSPISGHRSVSWYQQTPGQGLQFLFEYFSETQRNKGNFPGRFSGRQFSNSRSEMNVSTLELGDSALYLCASTRNGDNEKLFFGSGTQLSVL.

This clone is a singleton in its sample. The J gene is TRBJ1-2, the V gene TRBV7-8, with TRBD1 matching over 7 bases. With V trimmed by 5 bases and J by 3 bases, 3 bases remained unmatched. The CDR3 spans 13 residues. Per the germline V gene, CDR1 is SGHVS and CDR2 is FQNEAQ. The CDR3 here is CASSLGQDYGYTF. The CDR3 coding sequence is TGTGCCAGCAGCCTTGGACAGGACTATGGCTACACCTTC.

The CDR3: CASSLLPGGFTGELFF. The CDR3, as DNA: TGTGCCAGCAGCTTATTACCGGGAGGGTTCACCGGGGAGCTGTTTTTT. The chain combines TRBV7-9 with TRBJ2-2, with TRBD2 identical over 8 bases. Germline V CDR1 and CDR2: SEHNR, FQNEAQ (reference sequence). The length of the CDR3 is 16 residues. Trimming took 2 bases from V and 4 from J; bases not matched to a gene: 6.

CDR3 sequence (DNA): TGTGCCAGTAGTGAACTAGCGGGAGGTATCTACGAGCAGTACTTC. Protein product: CASSELAGGIYEQYF. The chain links TRBV19 to TRBJ2-7, with 12 positions matching TRBD2. The CDR3 is 15 residues long. Germline V lookup: CDR1 LNHDA, CDR2 SQIVND (reference sequence). Unmatched junction bases numbered 5, after V lost 5 bases and J lost 3 bases.

This chain links TRBV7-2 with TRBJ1-1; 11 bases match TRBD1. The germline V gene has CDR1 SGHTA and CDR2 FQGNSA. The ends lost 5 bases at V and 0 bases at J; junction bases unmatched: 5. The CDR3 loop spans 16 amino acids. The CDR3 region has the DNA TGTGCCAGCAGCCCCCGGACAGGGGGCCTGAACACTGAAGCTTTCTTT. Its translation: CASSPRTGGLNTEAFF.

CDR3 amino acids: CASSQGAGYTF. The CDR3 nucleotides are TGCGCCAGCAGCCAGGGGGCCGGCTACACCTTC. The chain links TRBV4-1 to TRBJ1-2, with D tentatively TRBD1 (6 bases). Trimming shortened V by 3 bases and J by 8 bases, and 7 bases separated the two germline ends. This CDR3 is 11 amino acids long. Germline CDR1 reads MGHRA; CDR2 reads YSYEKL.

The rearrangement joins TRBV29-1 to TRBJ1-5; TRBD1 agrees at 8 bases. CDR3 length equals 13 residues. Germline V gene data show CDR1 as SQVTM and CDR2 as ANQGSEA. J was trimmed by 5 bases and V by 6 bases; bases with no gene match: 6. DNA of the CDR3: TGCAGCGTGGCGGGACAGGACTATCAGCCCCAGCATTTT. Translation gives CSVAGQDYQPQHF.

This rearrangement joins TRBV6-6 to TRBJ2-1; 13 bases are a match to TRBD2. V shed 0 bases and J 16 bases; nucleotides not matched to a gene: 9. This CDR3 comprises 15 residues. CDR1 and CDR2 from the germline V gene are MNHNY and SVGAGI (reference sequence). The CDR3 loop reads CASSYSGTSGILDFF. Written as DNA, the CDR3 is TGTGCCAGCAGTTACTCCGGGACTAGCGGGATCCTCGATTTCTTC.